Listed below are T cell receptor beta chains from one sample, sequenced in a study of blood T cell repertoires in COVID-19. Using immunoSEQ multiplex PCR, the repertoire was profiled, and TCRdb retains in-frame clones only, with some absent. The data contain about 200,000 clones, about 89% of them seen just once; the ten biggest clones take up approximately 7.6%. The material sequenced was PBMCs or T cells enriched from blood (not recorded which). These receptors were collected from a young woman who had recovered from COVID-19. The CDR3 runs from the conserved cysteine through the conserved F or W. D genes are given only for firm matches. Clone size appears in some rows only: once, few, many, or a class for an expanded clone.

len,d_gene,v_gene,j_gene,abundance,CDR3nt,CDR3aa
14,.,TRBV2,TRBJ1-3,.,TGTGCCAGCAATTCTGGGAGCTCTGGAAACACCATATATTTT,CASNSGSSGNTIYF
12,.,TRBV2,TRBJ1-2,.,TGTGCCAGCAGTGACCAACGGTATGGCTACACCTTC,CASSDQRYGYTF
15,.,TRBV9,TRBJ1-1,.,TGTGCCAGCAGCGTAGACCCGGGGATGAACACTGAAGCTTTCTTT,CASSVDPGMNTEAFF
16,TRBD1,TRBV5-4,TRBJ2-3,.,TGTGCCAGCAGCATAAAAGACAGGGGATCGACGGATACGCAGTATTTT,CASSIKDRGSTDTQYF
15,.,TRBV7-9,TRBJ1-4,.,TGTGCCATCAGCTTAGGTGCCGGGGGTAATGAAAAACTGTTTTTT,CAISLGAGGNEKLFF
14,.,TRBV15,TRBJ2-1,.,TGTGCCACCAGCAGGGGATCACTAGAACTTGAGCAGTTCTTC,CATSRGSLELEQFF
14,TRBD1,TRBV4-1,TRBJ2-7,.,TGCGCCAGCAGCCCGGGACAGGGGACCTACGAGCAGTACTTC,CASSPGQGTYEQYF
16,.,TRBV30,TRBJ1-3,.,TGTGCCTGGAGCGCCTCTAGGACTAACTCTGGAAACACCATATATTTT,CAWSASRTNSGNTIYF
16,TRBD1,TRBV19,TRBJ1-5,.,TGTGCCAGTAGTCCCCCGACAGGGTATAGCAATCAGCCCCAGCATTTT,CASSPPTGYSNQPQHF
14,TRBD1,TRBV28,TRBJ2-5,.,TGTGCCAGCAGTTCGGGACAGCCCCCAGAGACCCAGTACTTC,CASSSGQPPETQYF
15,TRBD2,TRBV13,TRBJ2-1,.,TGTGCCAGCAGCTCTATCTTGAGCGGGGGCAATGAGCAGTTCTTC,CASSSILSGGNEQFF
19,TRBD2,TRBV11-2,TRBJ2-6,.,TGTGCCAGCAGCTCCGTTTCTGGGGGCGGGAGGCCTGGGGCCAACGTCCTGACTTTC,CASSSVSGGGRPGANVLTF
13,.,TRBV9,TRBJ1-2,.,TGTGCCAGCAGCGTAGCCGCGGCCGAAGGCTACACCTTC,CASSVAAAEGYTF
14,TRBD1,TRBV28,TRBJ2-3,once,TGTGCCAGCAGTTTTTTCAGGGGGAATCAGCCCCAGTATTTT,CASSFFRGNQPQYF
16,TRBD1,TRBV18,TRBJ1-4,.,TGTGCCAGCTCACAATTACAGGGGGCGGCTAATGAAAAACTGTTTTTT,CASSQLQGAANEKLFF
15,.,TRBV11-2,TRBJ1-2,.,TGTGCCAGCAGCTTCGGGAGCCGAGCTAACTATGGCTACACCTTC,CASSFGSRANYGYTF
16,.,TRBV5-1,TRBJ1-4,.,TGCGCCAGCAGCCTGGGGGAGCTGGTAACTAATGAAAAACTGTTTTTT,CASSLGELVTNEKLFF
16,TRBD1,TRBV30,TRBJ1-6,.,TGTGCCTGGAGGGAGGGGACAGGGGTTGGTAATTCACCCCTCCACTTT,CAWREGTGVGNSPLHF